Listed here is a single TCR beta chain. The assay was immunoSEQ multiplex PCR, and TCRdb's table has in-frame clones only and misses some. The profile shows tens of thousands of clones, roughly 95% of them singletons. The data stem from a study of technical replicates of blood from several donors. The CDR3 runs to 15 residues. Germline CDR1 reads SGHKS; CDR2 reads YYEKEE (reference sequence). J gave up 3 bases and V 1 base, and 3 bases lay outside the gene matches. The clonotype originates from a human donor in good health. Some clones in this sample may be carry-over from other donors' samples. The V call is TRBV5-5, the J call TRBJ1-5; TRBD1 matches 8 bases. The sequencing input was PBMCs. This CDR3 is CASSLQGAINQPQHF. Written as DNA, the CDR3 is TGTGCCAGCAGCTTGCAGGGGGCGATCAATCAGCCCCAGCATTTT.